The 2 T cell receptor beta chains below come from one sample, sequenced in a study of control samples from healthy donors and cancer patients (dated by TCRdb to about 2020). Preparation of the library involved the immunoSEQ multiplex PCR assay. The table was pulled from immuneACCESS by TCRdb, which kept in-frame rearrangements only. Such tables lose some clones; where checked, under half of the loss comes from unresolved V genes, and the rest has no known cause. This sample lists 120,000 or so clones; around 87% were detected once. The ten largest clones capture around 9% of the sample. Source material: blood. The receptors originated from a man aged 40-49 years in good health.

The rearrangement links TRBV7-9 to TRBJ1-1; D is unresolved. The V gene lost 5 bases and the J gene lost 3 bases, with 7 bases spanning the gap. The CDR3 contains 12 residues. The germline gives CDR1 SEHNR, CDR2 FQNEAQ (reference sequence). CDR3 sequence reads: CASSVGYTEAFF. The CDR3 coding sequence is TGTGCCAGCAGCGTAGGGTACACTGAAGCTTTCTTT.

This chain links TRBV19 with TRBJ1-1; D remains unclear. V lost 6 bases and J lost 0, with 11 bases in between. The CDR3 contains 14 residues. The germline V gene encodes CDR1 LNHDA and CDR2 SQIVND (reference sequence). This CDR3 is CASSLLGVNTEAFF. CDR3 sequence (DNA): TGTGCCAGTAGCCTTCTGGGAGTGAACACTGAAGCTTTCTTT.